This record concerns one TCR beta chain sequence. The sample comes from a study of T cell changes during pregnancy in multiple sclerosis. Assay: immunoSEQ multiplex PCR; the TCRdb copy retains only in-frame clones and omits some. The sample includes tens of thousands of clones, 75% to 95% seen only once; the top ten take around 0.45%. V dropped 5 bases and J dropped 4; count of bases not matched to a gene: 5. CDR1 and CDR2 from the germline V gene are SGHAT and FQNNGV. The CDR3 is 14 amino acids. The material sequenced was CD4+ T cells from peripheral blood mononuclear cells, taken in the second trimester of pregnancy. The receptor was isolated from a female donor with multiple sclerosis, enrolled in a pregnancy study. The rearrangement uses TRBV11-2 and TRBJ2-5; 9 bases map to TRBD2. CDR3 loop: CASSLLSGGETQYF. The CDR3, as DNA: TGTGCCAGCAGCCTACTTAGCGGGGGAGAGACCCAGTACTTC.